The next 27 T cell receptor beta chains were all read from a single sample in a study of CD4 T cells in relation to SARS-CoV-2 and coronaviruses (dated by TCRdb to the early 2020s). CD4+ T cells from unexposed donors were collected before the COVID-19 pandemic (2011-2018). Libraries were constructed by the immunoSEQ multiplex PCR assay. This immuneACCESS table, as held by TCRdb, lists in-frame sequences with V and J called but not all clones. Of the missing ones, under half trace to an unresolved V gene in checked studies; the others have no known cause. This sample lists some 69,000 clones; about 94% were detected once. About 0.14% of the sample lies in the top ten. Sequencing was done on a sample of naive CD4+ T cells from PBMCs. This sample's cell subset or site label indicates: naive CD4+ T cells isolated by negative enrichment. These receptors were obtained from a human donor in good health.

The chain is built from TRBV18 and TRBJ1-1; D unclear. Trimming took off 3 bases at V and 3 bases at J, with 11 bases between the two ends. Germline-derived CDR1 and CDR2 are KGHSH and LQKENI. This CDR3 region has 14 residues. CDR3 sequence reads: CASSPFQEYTEAFF. CDR3 sequence (DNA): TGTGCCAGCTCACCGTTTCAGGAGTACACTGAAGCTTTCTTT.

The chain couples TRBV6-5 to TRBJ2-5; TRBD1 matches at 7 bases. The length of the CDR3 is 15 residues. Per germline, CDR1 MNHEY and CDR2 SVGAGI. V was pared by 3 bases and J by 2 bases, with 6 bases of the junction left unmatched. The CDR3 DNA reads as TGTGCCAGCAGTTATAGGGGACAGAGGCAAGAGACCCAGTACTTC. Translation gives CASSYRGQRQETQYF.

This chain joins TRBV28 and TRBJ1-5; D might be TRBD1 (6 bases). Germline V gives CDR1 MDHEN, CDR2 SYDVKM. V lost 5 bases, J lost 0 bases, and 20 bases lay in between. This CDR3 spans 18 amino acids. CDR3 nucleotides: TGTGCCAGCAGTCCGGCAGGGGCAACATTATATAGCAATCAGCCCCAGCATTTT. As protein: CASSPAGATLYSNQPQHF.

The chain combines TRBV12-5 with TRBJ2-2; 7 bases are shared with TRBD2. Germline V gene lookup returns CDR1 LGHNT and CDR2 FRNRAP. V was clipped by 3 bases and J by 0 bases; unmatched bases: 4. The CDR3 runs to 16 residues. The CDR3 here is CASGFHGGSNTGELFF. CDR3 nucleotides: TGTGCTAGTGGTTTCCACGGGGGGTCGAACACCGGGGAGCTGTTTTTT.

The rearrangement links TRBV7-2 to TRBJ1-3, with a tentative D call TRBD1 (6 bases). The CDR3 has 16 residues. Germline CDR1 SGHTA, CDR2 FQGNSA. Between the trimmed V and J ends, which lost 1 base and 0 bases, there was a span of 10 bases. CDR3: CASSLGLGGSGNTIYF. The CDR3 DNA reads as TGTGCCAGCAGCTTAGGGTTAGGGGGCTCTGGAAACACCATATATTTT.

The J gene is TRBJ1-1, the V gene TRBV19; D is ambiguous. The germline V and J ends were trimmed by 1 base and 2 bases, with 8 bases remaining between them. Germline V gene sequence: CDR1 LNHDA, CDR2 SQIVND (reference sequence). The CDR3 is made up of 14 amino acids. For the CDR3, the DNA is TGTGCCAGTAGTATAGTTGGAGCTAACACTGAAGCTTTCTTT. Its translation: CASSIVGANTEAFF.

V is TRBV9 and J is TRBJ2-2; 8 bases are a match to TRBD1. V trimming: 6 bases; J trimming: 5 bases; junction bases outside the gene matches: 9. Germline assignment: CDR1 SGDLS and CDR2 YYNGEE. This CDR3 region has 15 residues. For the CDR3, the DNA is TGTGCCAGCACCCGGACAGGGACCCAAACCGGGGAGCTGTTTTTT. Amino acid sequence: CASTRTGTQTGELFF.

The chain employs TRBV5-6 and TRBJ2-3, with 7 bases aligning to TRBD2. The J segment lost 4 bases and the V segment lost 4 bases, leaving 18 bases of the junction unmatched. The CDR3 consists of 18 residues. CDR1 is SGHDT, CDR2 YYEEEE, per germline. The CDR3 DNA follows: TGTGCCAGCAGCCCAAAAACCCTATTGGTGGGAGGGGCAGATACGCAGTATTTT. It encodes CASSPKTLLVGGADTQYF.

This clone was seen once. The genes are TRBV19 and TRBJ2-3; 7 bases are a match to TRBD1. With V trimmed by 7 bases and J by 1 base, 8 bases remained unmatched. This CDR3 has 15 amino acids. Germline assignment: CDR1 LNHDA and CDR2 SQIVND (reference sequence). This chain's CDR3 is CASKGGGLGTDTQYF. The CDR3 DNA reads as TGTGCCAGTAAAGGGGGCGGGTTGGGCACAGATACGCAGTATTTT. Variable domain in full (rest from reference TRBV19 and TRBJ2-3): DGGITQSPKYLFRKEGQNVTLSCEQNLNHDAMYWYRQDPGQGLRLIYYSQIVNDFQKGDIAEGYSVSREKKESFPLTVTSAQKNPTAFYLCASKGGGLGTDTQYFGPGTRLTVL.

CDR3 protein: CASSVIDSPLHF. The CDR3 DNA sequence: TGTGCCAGCAGCGTAATCGATTCACCCCTCCACTTT. This sequence joins TRBV28 and TRBJ1-6; D uncertain. The ends were cut back, 6 bases at V and 8 bases at J, with 8 bases in the middle. CDR1 is MDHEN and CDR2 is SYDVKM in the germline V gene. The length of the CDR3 is 12 residues.

J is TRBJ2-7 and V is TRBV27; TRBD2 is a possible D gene (7 bases). This CDR3 contains 15 residues. Germline CDR1 and CDR2: MNHEY and SMNVEV (reference sequence). V dropped 1 base and J dropped 6 bases, with 16 bases sitting between them. Here the CDR3 reads CASSLYGGLSREQYF. For the CDR3, the DNA is TGTGCCAGCAGTTTATACGGGGGGCTCTCTCGCGAGCAGTACTTC.

This clone appeared a single time. The chain joins TRBV7-2 to TRBJ1-6; maybe TRBD1 (6 bases). The CDR3 sequence is 15 residues long. The V end was cut by 2 bases, the J end by 5 bases, with 10 bases between. Germline CDR1 SGHTA, CDR2 FQGNSA. As DNA, the CDR3 is TGTGCCAGCAGCTTACTGCGACAGGATAATTCACCCCTCCACTTT. Translation gives CASSLLRQDNSPLHF.

This chain links TRBV11-2 with TRBJ2-7; TRBD2 matches at 7 bases. Trimming cost V 6 bases and J 1 base; bases outside gene matches: 6. Germline assignment: CDR1 SGHAT and CDR2 FQNNGV. The CDR3 consists of 14 residues. The CDR3 nucleotides read TGTGCCAGCAGTAGCGGGCAGGGTTCCTACGAGCAGTACTTC. Amino acid sequence: CASSSGQGSYEQYF.

The chain uses TRBV20-1 and TRBJ2-1; 8 bases match TRBD2. CDR1 DFQATT and CDR2 SNEGSKA come from the germline V gene (reference sequence). V was clipped by 3 bases and J by 2 bases; unmatched bases: 0. The length of the CDR3 is 13 residues. CDR3 in amino acids: CSASSGTYNEQFF. CDR3 sequence (DNA): TGCAGTGCTAGTAGCGGGACCTACAATGAGCAGTTCTTC.

The chain recombines TRBV28 with TRBJ2-7, with 12 bases matching TRBD2. In germline, CDR1 is MDHEN, CDR2 SYDVKM. With V trimmed by 5 bases and J by 7 bases, 12 bases remained unmatched. This CDR3 is built from 16 residues. The CDR3: CASSPSRLAGAGEQYF. The CDR3 coding sequence is TGTGCCAGCAGTCCCTCCCGACTAGCGGGAGCTGGTGAGCAGTACTTC.

The chain couples TRBV12-3 or TRBV12-4 to TRBJ2-7; 9 bases line up with TRBD2. The CDR3 length is 13 residues. After removal of 8 bases from V and 2 bases from J, the junction contained 4 bases not matched to a gene. The CDR3 bases are TGTGCCAGCGGGACTAGCAGACCCTACGAGCAGTACTTC. Amino acids: CASGTSRPYEQYF.

The V gene is TRBV11-2, the J gene TRBJ2-7; TRBD1 matches 9 bases. Germline CDR1 reads SGHAT; CDR2 reads FQNNGV. The CDR3 sequence is 16 residues long. The V gene end was trimmed by 0 bases and the J gene end by 3 bases; junction bases not matched to a gene: 6. The DNA for the CDR3 is TGTGCCAGCAGCTTAGACCGGACAGGGGCGTTCTACGAGCAGTACTTC. This encodes CASSLDRTGAFYEQYF.

The table lists this clone with a count of one. The V gene is TRBV5-1, the J gene TRBJ2-1; 12 bases agree with TRBD2. Germline V lookup: CDR1 SGHRS, CDR2 YFSETQ. Trimming cost V 0 bases and J 4 bases; bases outside gene matches: 2. CDR3 length: 16 amino acids. CDR3 sequence reads: CASSLDTSGRYNEQFF. The CDR3 region has the DNA TGCGCCAGCAGCTTGGATACTAGCGGGAGGTACAATGAGCAGTTCTTC.

The genes are TRBV30 and TRBJ1-6; maybe TRBD1 (5 bases). The CDR3 has 13 amino acids. V lost 1 base and J 10 bases, leaving 11 bases between the germline ends. CDR1 is GTSNPN, CDR2 SVGIG, per germline (reference sequence). DNA for the CDR3: TGTGCCTGGAGTGCAGGGAAGGGATCACCCCTCCACTTT. Protein: CAWSAGKGSPLHF.

The chain recombines TRBV25-1 with TRBJ1-1; no clear D gene. This CDR3 has 11 amino acids. Per germline, CDR1 MGHDK and CDR2 SYGVNS. Trimming left V 6 bases short and J 1 base short, with 3 bases between. The DNA for the CDR3 is TGTGCCAGCAGGGCGAACACTGAAGCTTTCTTT. Its protein is CASRANTEAFF.

The rearrangement joins TRBV28 to TRBJ2-7, with a weak D call TRBD1 (6 bases). This CDR3 region has 15 residues. The germline V gene has CDR1 MDHEN and CDR2 SYDVKM. V was clipped by 2 bases and J by 5 bases, with 16 bases between them. CDR3 protein: CASSLPNRQGNEQYF. As DNA, the CDR3 is TGTGCCAGCAGTTTACCCAACCGCCAGGGGAACGAGCAGTACTTC.

The V call is TRBV7-2, the J call TRBJ2-7, with 8 bases fitting TRBD2. The germline V gene encodes CDR1 SGHTA and CDR2 FQGNSA. There are 18 residues in the CDR3. Germline trimming cut 3 bases from V and 2 bases from J; bases unmatched to any gene: 15. The DNA of the CDR3 is TGTGCCAGCAGCTTTTCCTTGGCTAGCGGGTTGATTACCTACGAGCAGTACTTC. Its translation: CASSFSLASGLITYEQYF.

The chain uses TRBV5-4 and TRBJ2-1, with 8 bases matching TRBD2. Germline V gene lookup returns CDR1 SGHNT and CDR2 YYREEE (reference sequence). The CDR3 is made up of 14 amino acids. The ends lost 6 bases at V and 8 bases at J; junction bases unmatched: 10. CDR3 DNA sequence: TGTGCCAGCACTGCCGGGACTAGTAGCTATGAGCAGTTCTTC. Its protein product is CASTAGTSSYEQFF.

This chain connects TRBV28 to TRBJ2-3, with D perhaps matching TRBD1 (6 bases). The V gene lost 2 bases and the J gene lost 0 bases, with 9 bases spanning the gap. The CDR3 totals 15 residues. Germline CDR1 MDHEN, CDR2 SYDVKM. CDR3 nucleotide sequence: TGTGCCAGCAGTTTAGCCGGACAGAGCACAGATACGCAGTATTTT. Protein: CASSLAGQSTDTQYF.

V is TRBV18 and J is TRBJ1-4; tentative D call: TRBD1 (5 bases). The germline CDR1 and CDR2 sequences are KGHSH and LQKENI. Trimming took off 3 bases at V and 5 bases at J, with 13 bases between the two ends. The CDR3 contains 15 residues. CDR3: CASSPYGASNEKLFF. DNA of the CDR3: TGTGCCAGCTCACCCTATGGGGCAAGCAATGAAAAACTGTTTTTT.

This clone was seen just once. The chain is built from TRBV5-4 and TRBJ2-2; 7 bases match TRBD1. Per the germline V gene, CDR1 is SGHNT and CDR2 is YYREEE (reference sequence). Trimming at V came to 1 base and at J to 6 bases, leaving 6 bases not matched to a gene. The length of the CDR3 is 15 residues. As DNA, the CDR3 is TGTGCCAGCAGCTTGTACGACAGGGTCTCCGGGGAGCTGTTTTTT. Translated, it gives CASSLYDRVSGELFF.

The V gene is TRBV6-1, the J gene TRBJ1-2; weak D call: TRBD1 (6 bases). The CDR3 sequence is 16 residues long. Per germline, CDR1 MNHNS and CDR2 SASEGT. The V end was cut by 4 bases, the J end by 4 bases, with 19 bases between. Written as DNA, the CDR3 is TGTGCCAGCAGTGTCGCGGGGGCCAGGGGTGGCTATGGCTACACCTTC. Protein product: CASSVAGARGGYGYTF.